This entry is about one TCR beta chain. Authors' analysis steps: Quality scores were absent from the junction-only immunoSEQ sequences, so filtering differed. TCRdb keeps only in-frame clones here, not all; method: immunoSEQ multiplex PCR. V and J calls plus clone size are reproduced from that table; the DNA served to infer D and trimming. The sample lists 2 million to 2.5 million clones, roughly 90% occurring once. This sample was taken from a study of shared clonotypes between healthy human individuals. This CDR3 spans 16 amino acids. Trimming cost V 3 bases and J 4 bases; bases outside gene matches: 4. Germline V CDR1 and CDR2: SGDLS, YYNGEE.

The clonotype originates from a man between 18 and 29 years old in good health. Some clones in this sample may be carry-over from other donors' samples. The J gene is TRBJ2-2, the V gene TRBV9; 12 nucleotides agree with TRBD2. Sample: naive CD4+ T cells from PBMCs. Subset described: CD45RA+ positively selected. CDR3 sequence reads: CASSARTSGITGELFF. The CDR3 nucleotides are TGTGCCAGCAGCGCGAGGACTAGCGGGATCACCGGGGAGCTGTTTTTT.